The entry below gives a single TCR beta chain sequence along with its context. Using its own MiXCR run on the 5' RACE reads, TCRdb lists one record per CDR3 protein. The sample holds more than 600,000 distinct CDR3 sequences, 15% to 20% seen once. The data stem from a study of identical twins. The CDR3 contains 17 residues. J lost 2 bases, V lost 1 base, and 8 bases had no gene match. Germline assignment: CDR1 LGHDT and CDR2 YNNKEL (reference sequence). These data also formed part of another study, on T cells expressing NK-cell markers.

The specimen sequenced was PBMCs. The TCR comes from a woman aged 18-35 years in good health. J is TRBJ2-3 and V is TRBV3-1; TRBD2 matches at 8 bases. CDR3 DNA: TGTGCCAGCAGCCAAGTGGGTGGACTAGCTCCCACAGATACGCAGTATTTT. Amino acids: CASSQVGGLAPTDTQYF.